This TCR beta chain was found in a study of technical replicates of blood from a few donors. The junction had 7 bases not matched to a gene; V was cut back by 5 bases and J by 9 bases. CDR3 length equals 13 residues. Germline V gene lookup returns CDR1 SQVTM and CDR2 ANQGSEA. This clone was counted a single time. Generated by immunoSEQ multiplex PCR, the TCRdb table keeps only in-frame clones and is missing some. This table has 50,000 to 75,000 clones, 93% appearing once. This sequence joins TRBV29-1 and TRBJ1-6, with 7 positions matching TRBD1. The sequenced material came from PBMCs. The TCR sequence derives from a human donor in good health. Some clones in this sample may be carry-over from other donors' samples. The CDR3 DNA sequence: TGCAGCGTTAGGGACAGCCGAATTTCACCCCTCCACTTT. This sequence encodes CSVRDSRISPLHF.